This T cell receptor beta chain was identified in a study of T cell repertoires in cytomegalovirus infection (dated by TCRdb to between 2017 and 2020). With respect to the entire study: Because public TCR beta signatures pointed to carriage of CMV infection together with the matching HLA type, the HLA type of each donor mattered for the analysis.

What the research found in general, with its limitations: In the ex vivo response, HLA-C-restricted CMV-specific TCR beta clonotypes were dominant, and in two of eight donors the single most frequent clonotype came from this HLA-C-restricted group. In both this cohort and an independent cohort of under 450 donors, the cumulative frequency of public TCR beta family members distinguished carriers of CMV infection plus the relevant HLA type.

In the germline V gene, CDR1 corresponds to MDHEN and CDR2 to SYDVKM. V and J are truncated by 6 bases and 3 bases respectively, leaving an intervening sequence of 5 bases. The CDR3, cysteine through phenylalanine, is 11 amino acids long. The retained sequence is limited to the CDR3, 33 bases, with the frame set at the first base. This clonotype showed up many times. There is no known antigen for this receptor. Per-base quality was not reported, and no clone a single base away is much larger than it. Sequencing instrument: Illumina HiSeq 1500. The raw public reads went through TCRdb reprocessing: fastp at Q25, MiXCR clone calling, in-frame beta chains kept. Rows with a matching CDR3 protein are joined into one entry that keeps the most common DNA and genes. The sample table records a few hundred thousand distinct CDR3 sequences; roughly a sixth of these occur just once. The ten largest clones capture more than 10% of the sample.

Sequences were obtained from PBMCs. This receptor was identified in a human donor in good health (CMV status not recorded). Some clones in this sample may be carry-over from other donors' samples. The V and J segments used are TRBV28 and TRBJ1-1, with the D gene call left open. The DNA sequence is TGTGCCAGCAGCAGATACACTGAAGCTTTCTTT. Its coded protein is CASSRYTEAFF. Outside the CDR3, residues come from the reference TRBV28 and TRBJ1-1 proteins, so the full variable domain is: DVKVTQSSRYLVKRTGEKVFLECVQDMDHENMFWYRQDPGLGLRLIYFSYDVKMKEKGDIPEGYSVSREKKERFSLILESASTNQTSMYLCASSRYTEAFFGQGTRLTVV.